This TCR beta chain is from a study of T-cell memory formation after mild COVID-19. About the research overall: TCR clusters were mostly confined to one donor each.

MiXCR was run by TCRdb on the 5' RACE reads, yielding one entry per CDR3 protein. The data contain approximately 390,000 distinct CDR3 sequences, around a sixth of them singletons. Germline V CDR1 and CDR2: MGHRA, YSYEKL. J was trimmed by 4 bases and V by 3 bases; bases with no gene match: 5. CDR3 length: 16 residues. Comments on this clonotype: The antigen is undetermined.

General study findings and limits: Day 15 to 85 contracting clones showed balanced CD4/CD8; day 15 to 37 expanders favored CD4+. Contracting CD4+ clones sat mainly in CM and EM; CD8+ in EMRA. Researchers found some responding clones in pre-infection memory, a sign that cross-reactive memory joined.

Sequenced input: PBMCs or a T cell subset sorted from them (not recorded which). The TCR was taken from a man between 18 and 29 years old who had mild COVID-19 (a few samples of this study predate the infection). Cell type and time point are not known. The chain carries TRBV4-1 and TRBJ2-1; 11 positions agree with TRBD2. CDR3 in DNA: TGCGCCAGCAGCCACCCGACTAGCGGGGCATACAATGAGCAGTTCTTC. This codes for CASSHPTSGAYNEQFF.